These 9 T cell receptor delta chains were sequenced from one sample in a study of gamma-delta T cells after stem cell transplantation. TCRdb made new clone calls on the RT-PCR reads using CATT. The sample has some 10,000 delta-chain clones, 1.3% seen once. The sample comprised gamma-delta T cells. These receptors were taken from a human donor. It is not recorded whose cells these are; they may come from a transplant donor.

This clone has a handful of counts. The chain recombines TRDV2 with TRDJ1, with 12 bases identical to TRDD3. The trim removed 3 bases at V and 3 bases at J, leaving 19 bases unmatched. In germline, CDR1 is GEAIGNYY, CDR2 EKD. The CDR3 has 20 residues. This CDR3 reads CACDDVLGDTRPGVADKLIF. CDR3 bases: TGTGCCTGTGACGACGTACTGGGGGATACAAGGCCAGGTGTGGCCGATAAACTCATCTTT.

There are many counts of this clone. The J gene is TRDJ1, the V gene TRDV2; 9 nucleotides agree with TRDD3. CDR1 and CDR2 from the germline V gene are GEAIGNYY and EKD. With V trimmed by 4 bases and J by 4 bases, 9 bases remained unmatched. The CDR3 consists of 15 residues. The CDR3, as DNA: TGTGCCTGTGAAGCACTACTGGGGGAACGCGATAAACTCATCTTT. This sequence encodes CACEALLGERDKLIF.

This clone was recorded a few times. A far larger clone is one base from this, pointing to a likely read error. Distinct nucleotide sequences in the sample also encode this CDR3. The chain links TRDV2 to TRDJ3, with TRDD3 identical over 8 bases. Looked up from germline, CDR1 is GEAIGNYY and CDR2 is EKD. This CDR3 has 21 amino acids. The CDR3 sequence is CACDTVREAGGRSWDTRQMFF. For the CDR3, the DNA is TGTGCCTGCGACACCGTCCGCGAAGCTGGGGGACGCTCCTGGGACACCCGACAGATGTTTTTC.

The sample holds many counts of this clone. This sample includes further DNA sequences coding for the same CDR3. This chain connects TRDV2 to TRDJ1; tentatively, D is TRDD3 (5 bases). The CDR3 is 17 amino acids. The V end lost 1 base, the J end lost 0 bases, and 17 bases lay between the germline ends. Per the germline V gene, CDR1 is GEAIGNYY and CDR2 is EKD. The CDR3 DNA reads as TGTGCCTGTGACACGGTTGGCTCGGGGGGGTACACCGATAAACTCATCTTT. Its protein product is CACDTVGSGGYTDKLIF.

This clone is termed medium-sized. This CDR3 is also generated by other DNA sequences in the sample. The chain links TRDV2 to TRDJ1; D might be TRDD3 (5 bases). CDR3 length: 18 amino acids. Germline CDR1 reads GEAIGNYY; CDR2 reads EKD. With 0 bases removed from V and 0 bases from J, the gap between germline ends came to 19 bases. The CDR3 loop reads CACDTVGEKIGHTDKLIF. CDR3 coding DNA: TGTGCCTGTGACACCGTCGGGGAGAAGATAGGCCACACCGATAAACTCATCTTT.

This clone has a handful of counts. A much more abundant neighbour one base away suggests this may be a read error. CDR3 region: CACDPVLKPSLSIGGYMAAQLFF. CDR3 nucleotide sequence: TGTGCCTGTGACCCCGTACTCAAACCCTCCCTATCTATTGGGGGATATATGGCAGCACAACTCTTCTTT. This chain joins TRDV2 and TRDJ2, with 9 bases matching TRDD3. Trimming cost V 3 bases and J 6 bases; bases outside gene matches: 31. There are 23 residues in the CDR3. The germline V gene encodes CDR1 GEAIGNYY and CDR2 EKD.

This clone ranks as medium-sized. The rearrangement joins TRDV2 to TRDJ1; 10 bases are a match to TRDD3. The CDR3 has 14 amino acids. With 0 bases clipped from V and 8 bases from J, the junction kept 5 bases outside the gene matches. Germline V gives CDR1 GEAIGNYY, CDR2 EKD. CDR3 sequence (DNA): TGTGCCTGTGACACCGTAGGTGGGGGATACAAACTCATCTTT. Encoded protein: CACDTVGGGYKLIF.

This clone has at least ten counts. The chain couples TRDV2 to TRDJ1, with 9 bases lining up with TRDD3. The CDR3 covers 17 residues. Losses at the gene ends were 3 bases for V and 2 bases for J; bases not matched to a gene: 12. Germline V CDR1 and CDR2: GEAIGNYY, EKD. Here the CDR3 reads CACDAVLGDPVTDKLIF. The CDR3 DNA is TGTGCCTGTGACGCCGTACTGGGGGACCCCGTAACCGATAAACTCATCTTT.

A remark on this clone: A far larger clone differs by one base, so this is likely a read error. The sample contains more than one DNA sequence encoding this CDR3. V usage is TRDV2 and J usage is TRDJ1, with 10 bases fitting TRDD3. CDR1 and CDR2 from the germline V gene are GEAIGNYY and EKD. This CDR3 spans 18 amino acids. The CDR3: CACDTILRGPGDTEELIF. CDR3 nucleotides: TGCGCCTGTGACACTATCCTACGAGGTCCGGGGGATACGGAAGAACTCATCTTT.